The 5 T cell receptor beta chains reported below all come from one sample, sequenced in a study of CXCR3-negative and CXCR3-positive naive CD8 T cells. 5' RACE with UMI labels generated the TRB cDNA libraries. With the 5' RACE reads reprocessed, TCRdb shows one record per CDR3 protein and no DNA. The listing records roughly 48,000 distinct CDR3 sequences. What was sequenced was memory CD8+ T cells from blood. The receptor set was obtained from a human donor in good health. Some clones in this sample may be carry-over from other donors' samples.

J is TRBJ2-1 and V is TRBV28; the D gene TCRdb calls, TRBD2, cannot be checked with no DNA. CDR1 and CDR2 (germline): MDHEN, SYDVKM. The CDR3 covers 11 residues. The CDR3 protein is CASSHSGEQFF.

The CDR3 here is CASASGTEGHEQYF. The rearrangement uses TRBV6-2 or TRBV6-3 and TRBJ2-7; TCRdb's D call, TRBD2, is unchecked because there is no DNA. Germline values: CDR1 MNHEY, CDR2 SVGEGT. The CDR3 spans 14 residues.

The CDR3 loop is CSVDHEDTIYF. The chain uses TRBV29-1 and TRBJ1-3. CDR1 is SQVTM, CDR2 ANQGSEA, per germline. This CDR3 is 11 amino acids long.

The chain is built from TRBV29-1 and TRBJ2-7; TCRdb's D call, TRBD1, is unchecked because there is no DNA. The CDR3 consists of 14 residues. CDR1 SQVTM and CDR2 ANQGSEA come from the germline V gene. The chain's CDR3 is CSVLSVAGDREQYF.

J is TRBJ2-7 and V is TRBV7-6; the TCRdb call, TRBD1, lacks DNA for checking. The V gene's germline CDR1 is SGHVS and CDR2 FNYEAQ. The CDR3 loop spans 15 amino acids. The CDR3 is CASSTRQGPSYEQYF. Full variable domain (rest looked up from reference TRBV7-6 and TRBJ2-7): GAGVSQSPRYKVTKRGQDVALRCDPISGHVSLYWYRQALGQGPEFLTYFNYEAQQDKSGLPNDRFSAERPEGSISTLTIQRTEQRDSAMYRCASSTRQGPSYEQYFGPGTRLTVT.